The next 21 T cell receptor beta chains were all read from a single sample in a study of blood T cell repertoires in COVID-19. Clones were read by immunoSEQ multiplex PCR, and TCRdb kept only the in-frame ones, dropping some. The sample has a few hundred thousand clones; around 83% are singletons. The specimen was peripheral blood. Receptors were obtained from a woman between 18 and 29 years old with acute or convalescent COVID-19.

This chain uses TRBV3-1 (or the pseudogene TRBV3-2) with TRBJ2-7; a weak D match, TRBD1 (6 bases). Germline V gene data show CDR1 as LGHDT and CDR2 as YNNKEL (reference sequence). Trimming left V 0 bases short and J 3 bases short, with 15 bases between. The CDR3 sequence is 16 residues long. The CDR3 bases are TGTGCCAGCAGCCAAGAAGCAGGGACATCTCGCTACGAGCAGTACTTC. This gives the protein CASSQEAGTSRYEQYF.

The rearrangement uses TRBV7-2 and TRBJ2-7; 9 nucleotides align to TRBD2. V shed 5 bases and J 3 bases; nucleotides not matched to a gene: 5. The CDR3 runs to 14 residues. CDR1 and CDR2 (germline): SGHTA, FQGNSA. CDR3 bases: TGTGCCAGCAGCCGGACTAGCGATTACTACGAGCAGTACTTC. Translated, it gives CASSRTSDYYEQYF. The whole variable domain, remainder taken from reference TRBV7-2 and TRBJ2-7, is GAGVSQSPSNKVTEKGKDVELRCDPISGHTALYWYRQSLGQGLEFLIYFQGNSAPDKSGLPSDRFSAERTGGSVSTLTIQRTQQEDSAVYLCASSRTSDYYEQYFGPGTRLTVT.

The gene calls are TRBV9 and TRBJ2-7; D is perhaps TRBD2 (6 bases). V was cut by 3 bases and J by 3 bases, with 22 bases left in between. The length of the CDR3 is 17 residues. The germline CDR1 and CDR2 sequences are SGDLS and YYNGEE. The CDR3 nucleotides are TGTGCCAGCAGCGGTAGGGCCGGGGACGGGAGTGTCTACGAGCAGTACTTC. Translated: CASSGRAGDGSVYEQYF.

The chain combines TRBV10-1 with TRBJ2-7; 11 nucleotides match TRBD2. This CDR3 comprises 15 residues. Germline values: CDR1 WNHNN, CDR2 SYGVQD (reference sequence). J was trimmed by 2 bases and V by 5 bases; bases with no gene match: 5. CDR3 region: CASSPGLAGTYEQYF. For the CDR3, the DNA is TGCGCCAGCAGTCCTGGACTAGCGGGTACCTACGAGCAGTACTTC.

The rearrangement links TRBV5-1 to TRBJ2-3; TRBD2 matches 11 bases. Germline V lookup: CDR1 SGHRS, CDR2 YFSETQ. This CDR3 is 18 amino acids long. V lost 4 bases to trimming and J lost 4 bases; unmatched junction nucleotides: 14. The CDR3 sequence is CASSGISGRARGADTQYF. The CDR3 DNA follows: TGCGCCAGCAGCGGGATTAGCGGGAGGGCCAGAGGGGCAGATACGCAGTATTTT.

The chain links TRBV3-1 (or the pseudogene TRBV3-2) to TRBJ2-6; no clear D. The CDR3 is 14 amino acids. The germline V gene has CDR1 LGHDT and CDR2 YNNKEL (reference sequence). Between the trimmed V and J ends, which lost 7 bases and 0 bases, there was a span of 7 bases. This CDR3 reads CASTDLSGANVLTF. CDR3 in DNA: TGTGCCAGCACAGATCTCTCTGGGGCCAACGTCCTGACTTTC.

V and J are TRBV7-6 and TRBJ2-3; D perhaps matches TRBD1 (6 bases). V gave up 1 base and J gave up 1 base, with 6 bases separating them. The CDR3 runs 14 residues. Germline-derived CDR1 and CDR2 are SGHVS and FNYEAQ. The CDR3 reads CASSLDRGTDTQYF. Here the CDR3 DNA reads TGTGCCAGCAGCTTAGACAGGGGCACAGATACGCAGTATTTT.

This clone occurred a few times. The chain combines TRBV5-1 with TRBJ2-3; TRBD2 matches 7 bases. V trimming: 4 bases; J trimming: 1 base; junction bases outside the gene matches: 0. Germline CDR1 and CDR2: SGHRS and YFSETQ. This CDR3 is 13 amino acids long. The CDR3 protein is CASSRGGTDTQYF. DNA of the CDR3: TGCGCCAGCAGCCGGGGGGGCACAGATACGCAGTATTTT.

This chain links TRBV7-9 with TRBJ1-1; D is unclear. The CDR3 consists of 12 residues. Trimming removed 11 bases from V and 0 bases from J, with 10 bases in between. The germline gives CDR1 SEHNR, CDR2 FQNEAQ (reference sequence). In nucleotides, the CDR3 is TGTGCCTCCCAGGTGGTGAACACTGAAGCTTTCTTT. Translation: CASQVVNTEAFF.

This sequence joins TRBV5-1 and TRBJ1-6, with 7 bases matching TRBD1. The CDR3 extends over 16 amino acids. The V segment lost 4 bases and the J segment 7 bases; nucleotides outside the gene matches: 11. The germline CDR1 and CDR2 sequences are SGHRS and YFSETQ. This CDR3 reads CASSPNGDRPNSPLHF. The CDR3 bases are TGCGCCAGCAGCCCTAACGGGGACAGACCAAATTCACCCCTCCACTTT.

This chain uses TRBV21-1 with TRBJ1-6; the D call of TRBD1 is as the table states it, not checked on the DNA. TRBV21-1 is listed as a pseudogene. There are 18 residues in the CDR3. CDR3 nucleotide sequence: TGTGCCAGCAGGACGGGACAATCTCCAAGAGCCTATAATTCACCCCTCCACTTT. Its translation is CASRTGQSPRAYNSPLHF.

The CDR3 sequence is CASSRIAGVGDTQYF. CDR3 in DNA: TGCGCCAGCAGCCGAATAGCGGGAGTTGGAGATACGCAGTATTTT. The chain couples TRBV5-1 to TRBJ2-3; 9 bases line up with TRBD2. The ends lost 4 bases at V and 5 bases at J; junction bases unmatched: 8. In germline, CDR1 is SGHRS, CDR2 YFSETQ. The CDR3 loop spans 15 amino acids. The variable domain in full, with the rest retrieved from reference TRBV5-1 and TRBJ2-3, is KAGVTQTPRYLIKTRGQQVTLSCSPISGHRSVSWYQQTPGQGLQFLFEYFSETQRNKGNFPGRFSGRQFSNSRSEMNVSTLELGDSALYLCASSRIAGVGDTQYFGPGTRLTVL.

The V and J genes are TRBV7-2 and TRBJ1-4; 9 bases map to TRBD1. Germline V gives CDR1 SGHTA, CDR2 FQGNSA. Trimming removed 2 bases from V and 8 bases from J; junction bases left unmatched: 6. CDR3 length: 15 amino acids. The CDR3 here is CASSLPGQGHEKLFF. In DNA, the CDR3 is TGTGCCAGCAGCTTACCGGGACAGGGACACGAAAAACTGTTTTTT.

In its sample, this clone was seen a few times. The chain joins TRBV30 to TRBJ2-7; 11 bases align to TRBD2. CDR3 size: 17 residues. V lost 0 bases, J lost 3 bases, and 10 bases stayed unmatched. Per the germline V gene, CDR1 is GTSNPN and CDR2 is SVGIG (reference sequence). The CDR3 nucleotides are TGTGCCTGGAGTGTACACTCTAGCGGGAGGAGTTTCTACGAGCAGTACTTC. Residues: CAWSVHSSGRSFYEQYF.

This chain connects TRBV2 to TRBJ2-1; the match to TRBD2 covers 7 bases. The CDR3 is made up of 16 amino acids. Trimming cost V 2 bases and J 5 bases; bases outside gene matches: 9. Germline V gene lookup returns CDR1 SNHLY and CDR2 FYNNEI. CDR3 residues: CASSELFGTTNNEQFF. In DNA, the CDR3 is TGTGCCAGCAGTGAATTGTTCGGGACTACCAACAATGAGCAGTTCTTC.

This clone was recorded a few times. This chain uses TRBV2 with TRBJ1-5, with D maybe TRBD1 (5 bases). Germline V CDR1 and CDR2: SNHLY, FYNNEI. The CDR3 runs to 15 residues. The CDR3 DNA reads TGTGCTAGCCAAGAGGCCAGGGTTTATAGTCAGCCCCAGCATTTT. As protein: CASQEARVYSQPQHF.

The chain is built from TRBV5-4 and TRBJ2-2; D perhaps matches TRBD2 (6 bases). V was pared by 4 bases and J by 1 base, with 8 bases between. CDR3 size: 14 residues. CDR1 and CDR2 from the germline V gene are SGHNT and YYREEE (reference sequence). CDR3 in DNA: TGTGCCAGCAGCGGACTACTGAACACCGGGGAGCTGTTTTTT. Its protein is CASSGLLNTGELFF.

The chain is built from TRBV7-9 and TRBJ2-7; 8 bases align to TRBD1. With 5 bases clipped from V and 6 bases from J, the junction kept 3 bases outside the gene matches. The CDR3 sequence is 12 residues long. The germline V gene has CDR1 SEHNR and CDR2 FQNEAQ (reference sequence). CDR3 protein: CASSRTGTEQYF. The CDR3 DNA reads TGTGCCAGCAGCCGGACAGGGACCGAGCAGTACTTC.

The chain combines TRBV4-1 with TRBJ2-7; possibly TRBD1 for D (6 bases). V lost 0 bases, J lost 2 bases, and 20 bases lay in between. The CDR3 spans 18 residues. Germline V CDR1 and CDR2: MGHRA, YSYEKL. CDR3 coding DNA: TGCGCCAGCAGCCAAGATTACCGGACAGCCGCCCTCGCCTACGAGCAGTACTTC. Amino acid sequence: CASSQDYRTAALAYEQYF.

This CDR3 reads CASSRQGAYNEQFF. CDR3 nucleotides: TGTGCCAGCAGCCGACAGGGGGCTTACAATGAGCAGTTCTTC. V gene TRBV14 combines with J gene TRBJ2-1, with 10 bases matching TRBD1. There are 14 residues in the CDR3. Per germline, CDR1 SGHDN and CDR2 FVKESK. The V and J ends lost 4 bases and 4 bases, in that order; junction bases with no gene match: 1.

V and J are TRBV15 and TRBJ2-7; D unresolved. The CDR3 is 14 residues long. Germline loops: CDR1 LNHNV, CDR2 YYDKDF (reference sequence). Deletions cut 5 bases from V and 1 base from J, with 12 bases between. CDR3: CATSSRVLSYEQYF. The CDR3 DNA reads TGTGCCACCAGCTCCCGGGTTCTGTCCTACGAGCAGTACTTC.